Presented here are 24 T cell receptor beta chains from one specimen sequenced in a study of T cells in Graves' hyperthyroidism and ophthalmopathy. Authors of the study amplified TCR beta CDR3 regions from RNA transcripts. HTBI primers were used for first-round RT-PCR of the TCR CDR3. One entry per CDR3 protein results from TCRdb running MiXCR on the multiplex PCR reads. Here the sample spans about 620,000 distinct CDR3 sequences, roughly 15% being singletons. Sequences were obtained from blood. Receptors originate from a woman under 40 with Graves' hyperthyroidism.

The chain joins TRBV11-2 to TRBJ2-5; 7 bases fit TRBD1. The CDR3 extends over 15 amino acids. Trimming removed 4 bases from V and 5 bases from J; junction bases left unmatched: 10. The germline gives CDR1 SGHAT, CDR2 FQNNGV. This chain's CDR3 is CASSSGTVLQETQYF. DNA of the CDR3: TGTGCCAGCAGCTCCGGGACAGTCCTGCAGGAGACCCAGTACTTC.

This clonotype was seen at least ten times. The chain uses TRBV3-1 and TRBJ2-1, with unresolved D. There are 15 residues in the CDR3. Per germline, CDR1 LGHDT and CDR2 YNNKEL (reference sequence). The V end lost 4 bases, the J end lost 1 base, and 11 bases lay between the germline ends. CDR3 in amino acids: CASSRAVGSYNEQFF. DNA of the CDR3: TGTGCCAGCAGCCGGGCAGTGGGGTCCTACAATGAGCAGTTCTTC.

This clonotype has just a few counts. This chain links TRBV19 with TRBJ2-1; the match to TRBD2 covers 7 bases. The V gene's germline CDR1 is LNHDA and CDR2 SQIVND (reference sequence). The V gene end was trimmed by 6 bases and the J gene end by 2 bases; junction bases not matched to a gene: 10. This CDR3 comprises 16 residues. The CDR3 is CASRSGGEFTYNEQFF. CDR3 DNA sequence: TGTGCCAGTAGATCGGGAGGAGAATTCACCTACAATGAGCAGTTCTTC.

This clonotype was found a few times. This chain links TRBV27 with TRBJ2-5; D may correspond to TRBD1 or TRBD2 (6 bases each). Trimming removed 6 bases at V and 14 bases at J, with 25 bases between. Germline CDR1 and CDR2: MNHEY and SMNVEV (reference sequence). The CDR3 sequence is 14 residues long. The CDR3 DNA follows: TGTGCCAGCAGCCCTAAAGGGACGATGGGGGGCCTTTACTTC. Its protein product is CASSPKGTMGGLYF.

This chain connects TRBV7-2 to TRBJ2-2; tentative D call: TRBD2 (6 bases). Per the germline V gene, CDR1 is SGHTA and CDR2 is FQGNSA. The CDR3 spans 16 residues. The germline V and J ends were trimmed by 0 bases and 4 bases, with 12 bases remaining between them. This chain's CDR3 is CASSLAQRVFTGELFF. Here the CDR3 DNA reads TGTGCCAGCAGCTTAGCGCAGCGGGTCTTCACCGGGGAGCTGTTTTTT.

This clonotype showed up just a few times. The CDR3 DNA reads TGTGCCAGCAGCCAGCGCGGGACTAGCGGGATCGGGAGGGAGACCCAGTACTTC. Encoded protein: CASSQRGTSGIGRETQYF. The chain recombines TRBV3-1 with TRBJ2-5, with 13 bases fitting TRBD2. CDR1 is LGHDT and CDR2 is YNNKEL in the germline V gene (reference sequence). CDR3 length: 18 residues. Unmatched junction bases numbered 12, after V lost 3 bases and J lost 5 bases.

The rearrangement links TRBV5-1 to TRBJ2-6; 13 bases fit TRBD2. Germline CDR1 reads SGHRS; CDR2 reads YFSETQ. The CDR3 loop spans 18 amino acids. With V trimmed by 4 bases and J by 3 bases, 7 bases remained unmatched. CDR3: CASSRSGTSGIGANVLTF. CDR3 DNA sequence: TGCGCCAGCAGCCGATCCGGGACTAGCGGGATTGGGGCCAACGTCCTGACTTTC.

This clonotype has ten or more counts. The V call is TRBV28, the J call TRBJ2-7, with TRBD2 identical over 8 bases. Germline CDR1 is MDHEN and CDR2 is SYDVKM. Trimming cost V 3 bases and J 1 base; bases outside gene matches: 8. The CDR3 is 16 amino acids. CDR3 DNA: TGTGCCAGCAGTTTTTCGCTAGCGGGCCTGTCCTACGAGCAGTACTTC. Translation gives CASSFSLAGLSYEQYF. The full variable domain, completed using reference TRBV28 and TRBJ2-7, is DVKVTQSSRYLVKRTGEKVFLECVQDMDHENMFWYRQDPGLGLRLIYFSYDVKMKEKGDIPEGYSVSREKKERFSLILESASTNQTSMYLCASSFSLAGLSYEQYFGPGTRLTVT.

Many counts were recorded for this clonotype. This rearrangement joins TRBV10-3 to TRBJ1-1; D may be TRBD1 (5 bases). CDR1 and CDR2 (germline): ENHRY, SYGVKD. CDR3 size: 13 residues. Trimming stripped 7 bases from V and 2 bases from J, with 11 bases between. CDR3 DNA sequence: TGTGCCATCACCCAGACAGATAACACTGAAGCTTTCTTT. Translated: CAITQTDNTEAFF.

This clonotype was observed many times. The chain recombines TRBV7-2 with TRBJ2-3; D ambiguous. This CDR3 has 15 amino acids. Germline V gives CDR1 SGHTA, CDR2 FQGNSA. The ends were cut back, 1 base at V and 3 bases at J, with 11 bases in the middle. The CDR3 loop is CASSLGAYLTDTQYF. The CDR3 nucleotides are TGTGCCAGCAGCTTAGGGGCCTATTTAACAGATACGCAGTATTTT.

This clonotype was recorded at least ten times. V gene TRBV20-1 combines with J gene TRBJ2-1; tentatively, D is TRBD2 (6 bases). Trimming stripped 8 bases from V and 0 bases from J, with 20 bases between. CDR3 length equals 16 residues. Germline CDR1 DFQATT, CDR2 SNEGSKA (reference sequence). CDR3 coding DNA: TGCAGTACGCTTGAGGCCGGGGGAAGCTCCTACAATGAGCAGTTCTTC. It is translated as CSTLEAGGSSYNEQFF.

The V and J genes are TRBV18 and TRBJ1-5; TRBD1 is a possible D gene (6 bases). Germline values: CDR1 KGHSH, CDR2 LQKENI. The CDR3 sequence is 16 residues long. V shed 6 bases and J shed 2 bases, with 17 bases lying between them. The CDR3 bases are TGTGCCAGCTCCCCTACCGGGGGGGCACGCAATCAGCCCCAGCATTTT. This codes for CASSPTGGARNQPQHF. The whole variable domain, filled in from reference TRBV18 and TRBJ1-5, reads NAGVMQNPRHLVRRRGQEARLRCSPMKGHSHVYWYRQLPEEGLKFMVYLQKENIIDESGMPKERFSAEFPKEGPSILRIQQVVRGDSAAYFCASSPTGGARNQPQHFGDGTRLSIL.

This clonotype was counted many times. The chain recombines TRBV2 with TRBJ2-1; D perhaps matches TRBD1 (6 bases). The germline V and J ends were trimmed by 1 base and 8 bases, with 9 bases remaining between them. This CDR3 has 13 amino acids. Germline CDR1 SNHLY, CDR2 FYNNEI. CDR3 residues: CASSEDRDDEQFF. The CDR3 DNA sequence: TGTGCCAGCAGTGAAGACAGGGATGATGAGCAGTTCTTC.

The rearrangement uses TRBV18 and TRBJ1-2; the match to TRBD1 covers 7 bases. The CDR3 runs 15 residues. From germline, CDR1 is KGHSH and CDR2 LQKENI. The trim removed 0 bases at V and 8 bases at J, leaving 9 bases unmatched. CDR3 loop: CASSPPARGIQGYTF. The CDR3 coding sequence is TGTGCCAGCTCACCACCGGCCAGGGGGATACAGGGCTACACCTTC.

This clonotype has at least ten counts. The V and J genes are TRBV2 and TRBJ1-1; D call uncertain. Germline lookup yields CDR1 SNHLY and CDR2 FYNNEI. CDR3 length equals 14 residues. V was trimmed by 6 bases and J by 6 bases, leaving 17 bases between them. CDR3 nucleotides: TGTGCCAGCAGCCCCCCCCTAAGGGCATCTGAAGCTTTCTTT. This gives the protein CASSPPLRASEAFF.

This clonotype appeared a few times. The chain's CDR3 is CASKLGGNYGYTF. In DNA, the CDR3 is TGTGCCAGCAAACTCGGGGGAAACTATGGCTACACCTTC. The gene calls are TRBV12-3 or TRBV12-4 and TRBJ1-2; D is possibly TRBD1 (5 bases). Trimming stripped 7 bases from V and 2 bases from J, with 11 bases between. The CDR3 covers 13 residues.

This clonotype was counted at least ten times. The J gene is TRBJ2-7, the V gene TRBV12-3 or TRBV12-4, with a weak D call TRBD1 (6 bases). The length of the CDR3 is 13 residues. V lost 3 bases and J 5 bases, leaving 11 bases between the germline ends. The CDR3, as DNA: TGTGCCAGCAGTTTTAGGGGGACACACGAGCAGTACTTC. Its protein is CASSFRGTHEQYF.

This clonotype was detected many times. The J gene is TRBJ1-1, the V gene TRBV2; no definite D call. The germline gives CDR1 SNHLY, CDR2 FYNNEI. The CDR3 covers 16 residues. V lost 4 bases and J 1 base, leaving 16 bases between the germline ends. The CDR3 protein is CASSVPRGSPNTEAFF. CDR3 DNA sequence: TGTGCCAGCAGTGTTCCCCGCGGCAGCCCGAACACTGAAGCTTTCTTT.

This clonotype was counted at least ten times. The J gene is TRBJ2-3, the V gene TRBV7-3; 9 nucleotides match TRBD2. Germline lookup yields CDR1 SGHTA and CDR2 FQGTGA. The CDR3 spans 16 residues. V lost 5 bases, J lost 4 bases, and 10 bases stayed unmatched. CDR3 residues: CASSPTLAGEPDTQYF. DNA of the CDR3: TGTGCCAGCAGCCCCACGTTAGCGGGAGAACCAGATACGCAGTATTTT.

This clonotype was counted ten times or more. The genes are TRBV27 and TRBJ2-1; 11 bases line up with TRBD2. The ends lost 7 bases at V and 1 base at J; junction bases unmatched: 6. The length of the CDR3 is 16 residues. Germline V gives CDR1 MNHEY, CDR2 SMNVEV (reference sequence). The CDR3 DNA follows: TGTGCCAGCAAGACCGGGACTAGCGGATCCTACAATGAGCAGTTCTTC. Its protein product is CASKTGTSGSYNEQFF.

This clonotype appeared a few times. The chain combines TRBV18 with TRBJ1-2; 8 bases map to TRBD1. Germline V lookup: CDR1 KGHSH, CDR2 LQKENI. CDR3 size: 14 residues. V was pared by 5 bases and J by 7 bases, with 9 bases of the junction left unmatched. The CDR3 region has the DNA TGTGCCAGCTCAGGACAGGGTGACACGTCTGGCTACACCTTC. This gives the protein CASSGQGDTSGYTF.

V and J are TRBV6-1 and TRBJ1-5, with TRBD1 matching 7 bases. The CDR3 sequence is 17 residues long. Germline assignment: CDR1 MNHNS and CDR2 SASEGT. V shed 3 bases, J shed 0 bases, and the junction held 8 bases outside the gene matches. CDR3 DNA: TGTGCCAGCAGTGAGACGACAGGGCTCTTTAGCAATCAGCCCCAGCATTTT. Translated, it gives CASSETTGLFSNQPQHF.

This clonotype turned up a few times. The chain carries TRBV11-2 and TRBJ2-7; the D gene could be TRBD1 or TRBD2 (6 bases each). V was cut by 7 bases and J by 1 base, with 17 bases left in between. This CDR3 spans 15 amino acids. The germline gives CDR1 SGHAT, CDR2 FQNNGV. The chain's CDR3 is CASTTRGGGSYEQYF. Written as DNA, the CDR3 is TGTGCCAGCACCACCCGAGGGGGAGGTTCCTACGAGCAGTACTTC. Looking up the rest from reference TRBV11-2 and TRBJ2-7 gives the full variable domain: EAGVAQSPRYKIIEKRQSVAFWCNPISGHATLYWYQQILGQGPKLLIQFQNNGVVDDSQLPKDRFSAERLKGVDSTLKIQPAKLEDSAVYLCASTTRGGGSYEQYFGPGTRLTVT.

This clonotype has a count of ten or more. This sequence joins TRBV11-3 and TRBJ2-1, with 7 positions matching TRBD2. This CDR3 comprises 15 residues. Trimming cost V 2 bases and J 5 bases; bases outside gene matches: 6. Germline loops: CDR1 SGHNT, CDR2 YENEEA. DNA for the CDR3: TGTGCCAGCAGCTTAACGGGGGGAGGAAACAATGAGCAGTTCTTC. Its protein is CASSLTGGGNNEQFF.